The rows below give T cell receptor beta chains drawn from one sample of a study of beta chain features in type 1 diabetes. Method: immunoSEQ multiplex PCR; TCRdb's copy keeps in-frame clones and lacks some. Of around 250,000 clones in the sample, less than 30% are singletons; the top ten hold about 0.011%. Sequenced material: naive CD4+ T cells from blood. These receptors originate from a woman aged 25 to 39 with type 1 diabetes. Each CDR3 is given with its conserved first and last residue. D genes are given only for firm matches. Where a row states a size, it is once, few, many or the class of an expanded clone; other rows omit it.

abundance	d_gene	v_gene	j_gene	CDR3aa	CDR3nt
few	TRBD1	TRBV7-3	TRBJ2-7	CASSPGQGTYEQYF	TGTGCCAGCAGCCCGGGACAGGGAACCTACGAGCAGTACTTC
NA	NA	TRBV29-1	TRBJ2-4	CSVEATVDIQYF	TGCAGCGTTGAGGCGACAGTTGACATTCAGTACTTC
NA	NA	TRBV2	TRBJ1-5	CASSGALISQPQHF	TGTGCCAGCAGTGGGGCCCTAATCAGTCAGCCCCAGCATTTT
NA	NA	TRBV4-1	TRBJ1-2	CASSQGQGYGYTF	TGCGCCAGCAGCCAGGGGCAGGGATACGGCTACACCTTC
NA	TRBD1	TRBV29-1	TRBJ1-4	CSPRTGGRTNEKLFF	TGCAGCCCAAGGACAGGGGGCAGGACTAATGAAAAACTGTTTTTT
NA	NA	TRBV9	TRBJ2-5	CASSVVAGETQYF	TGTGCCAGCAGCGTAGTGGCGGGAGAGACCCAGTACTTC
few	NA	TRBV7-9	TRBJ2-3	CASSERTESTDTQYF	TGTGCCAGCAGCGAAAGGACAGAGAGCACAGATACGCAGTATTTT
NA	NA	TRBV28	TRBJ2-1	CASSSTPDRYNEQFF	TGTGCCAGCAGTTCTACACCGGACAGATACAATGAGCAGTTCTTC
NA	TRBD1	TRBV29-1	TRBJ2-1	CSVRGGQGHEQFF	TGCAGCGTTAGGGGCGGACAGGGCCATGAGCAGTTCTTC
few	NA	TRBV29-1	TRBJ1-2	CSVVEGSTGILYGYTF	TGCAGCGTTGTAGAGGGGTCTACAGGGATCCTTTATGGCTACACCTTC
NA	TRBD1	TRBV29-1	TRBJ2-5	CSVRDSKTQYF	TGCAGCGTTCGGGACAGTAAGACCCAGTACTTC
NA	NA	TRBV30	TRBJ1-2	CAWSVVEEGGYTF	TGTGCCTGGAGTGTTGTGGAGGAAGGTGGCTACACCTTC
NA	TRBD2	TRBV29-1	TRBJ2-7	CSVQAGGISYEQYF	TGCAGCGTCCAAGCGGGAGGGATTTCCTACGAGCAGTACTTC
NA	NA	TRBV15	TRBJ2-3	CATSRDQGGGTDTQYF	TGTGCCACCAGCAGAGATCAGGGCGGAGGCACAGATACGCAGTATTTT
NA	NA	TRBV30	TRBJ1-2	CAWRRTSNYGYTF	TGTGCCTGGCGGAGGACTTCTAACTATGGCTACACCTTC
few	TRBD2	TRBV7-8	TRBJ2-3	CASSLARPGTSSPEITDTQYF	TGTGCCAGCAGCTTAGCCCGTCCCGGGACTAGTTCCCCAGAGATCACAGATACGCAGTATTTT
NA	TRBD2	TRBV5-1	TRBJ2-1	CASSELAGALNEQFF	TGCGCCAGCAGTGAGCTAGCGGGAGCCCTCAATGAGCAGTTCTTC
NA	TRBD2	TRBV28	TRBJ2-3	CASRLAGAQDTQYF	TGTGCCAGCAGATTAGCGGGAGCACAGGATACGCAGTATTTT
NA	TRBD1	TRBV28	TRBJ2-1	CASNQGDRGNEQFF	TGTGCCAGCAATCAGGGGGACAGGGGTAATGAGCAGTTCTTC
few	NA	TRBV25-1	TRBJ2-4	CASSELRGLTNIQYF	TGTGCCAGCAGTGAATTAAGGGGACTTACAAACATTCAGTACTTC
few	TRBD2	TRBV30	TRBJ2-1	CAWTSGRSYNEQFF	TGTGCCTGGACTAGCGGGAGATCTTACAATGAGCAGTTCTTC
few	TRBD1	TRBV4-2	TRBJ1-1	CASSQDTGVAYEDTEAFF	TGTGCCAGCAGCCAAGATACAGGGGTAGCGTATGAGGACACTGAAGCTTTCTTT
NA	NA	TRBV18	TRBJ1-5	CASSPWQESNQPQHF	TGTGCCAGCTCACCGTGGCAGGAAAGTAATCAGCCCCAGCATTTT
NA	NA	TRBV29-1	TRBJ1-1	CSARDNEAFF	TGCAGCGCCAGGGACAATGAAGCTTTCTTT
NA	TRBD1	TRBV4-1	TRBJ1-5	CASSRQGSNQPQHF	TGCGCCAGCAGCCGACAGGGTTCGAATCAGCCCCAGCATTTT
few	TRBD2	TRBV10-3	TRBJ2-3	CAISASSGRGTDTQYF	TGTGCCATCAGCGCCTCTAGCGGGAGAGGCACAGATACGCAGTATTTT
NA	NA	TRBV9	TRBJ2-2	CASSVGPGELFF	TGTGCCAGCAGCGTAGGGCCCGGGGAGCTGTTTTTT
NA	NA	TRBV11-2	TRBJ1-2	CASSLDRALGYTF	TGTGCCAGCAGCTTAGACAGGGCCCTCGGCTACACCTTC
NA	TRBD1	TRBV6-6	TRBJ1-2	CASRRHRGANYGYTF	TGTGCCAGCAGGCGACACAGGGGAGCTAACTATGGCTACACCTTC
NA	NA	TRBV27	TRBJ1-5	CASSTRPNQPQHF	TGTGCCAGCAGTACTAGGCCCAATCAGCCCCAGCATTTT
NA	NA	TRBV7-9	TRBJ1-2	CASSSQDLYGYTF	TGTGCCAGCAGCTCCCAGGATCTCTATGGCTACACCTTC
few	NA	TRBV30	TRBJ2-5	CAWSPGTQETQYF	TGTGCCTGGAGTCCGGGTACCCAAGAGACCCAGTACTTC
NA	TRBD1	TRBV6-6	TRBJ2-7	CASSKGTDEQYF	TGTGCCAGCAGTAAAGGGACAGACGAGCAGTACTTC
few	NA	TRBV30	TRBJ1-5	CAWSPDTSNQPQHF	TGTGCCTGGAGTCCGGACACTAGCAATCAGCCCCAGCATTTT
few	NA	TRBV6-1	TRBJ2-1	CASSERASHNEQFF	TGTGCCAGCAGTGAACGGGCTAGCCACAATGAGCAGTTCTTC
NA	NA	TRBV30	TRBJ2-3	CAWSVPTGITDTQYF	TGTGCCTGGAGTGTACCCACGGGGATCACAGATACGCAGTATTTT
NA	NA	TRBV5-1	TRBJ2-5	CASSLGARGTEETQYF	TGCGCCAGCAGCTTGGGCGCCAGGGGCACCGAGGAGACCCAGTACTTC
NA	TRBD2	TRBV5-4	TRBJ2-1	CASSLGRSGRVVEQFF	TGTGCCAGCAGCTTGGGAAGATCCGGGAGGGTCGTTGAGCAGTTCTTC
few	NA	TRBV7-7	TRBJ2-5	CASSLEFRARGTQYF	TGTGCTAGCAGCTTAGAGTTCAGAGCTCGGGGGACCCAGTACTTC
NA	NA	TRBV30	TRBJ1-5	CAFGADYNQPQHF	TGTGCCTTTGGGGCGGATTACAATCAGCCCCAGCATTTT
few	NA	TRBV29-1	TRBJ1-1	CSVHMGNRVVNTEAFF	TGCAGCGTCCATATGGGAAACAGGGTTGTGAACACTGAAGCTTTCTTT
NA	NA	TRBV9	TRBJ1-2	CASSVTGFLSDYTF	TGTGCCAGCAGCGTAACGGGGTTCCTTAGTGACTACACCTTC
NA	NA	TRBV10-3	TRBJ2-1	CAIRQTDEQFF	TGTGCCATCAGGCAAACTGATGAGCAGTTCTTC
NA	NA	TRBV30	TRBJ2-5	CAVEIRDETQYF	TGTGCCGTGGAAATCAGGGATGAGACCCAGTACTTC
NA	TRBD1	TRBV19	TRBJ1-2	CASSRGTGVGYTF	TGTGCCAGTAGTCGTGGGACAGGGGTTGGCTACACCTTC
few	NA	TRBV7-9	TRBJ1-4	CASSPLEGALFF	TGTGCCAGCAGCCCTTTGGAAGGGGCCCTGTTTTTT